The 23 T cell receptor beta chains presented below share a single source sample, sequenced in a study of cytomegalovirus exposure and HLA in healthy donors. PCR primers comprised 60 Vbeta and 13 Jbeta primers. Some clones are missing from TCRdb's copy, which holds only in-frame ones; the method was immunoSEQ multiplex PCR. The sample gives 87,000 or so clones, 7.6% of which show up once; approximately 2.5% is in the top ten. The sample taken for sequencing was PBMCs. The source is a man in his fifties or sixties in good health and CMV-seronegative.

This clone has more than one count but fewer than ten. This chain links TRBV19 with TRBJ2-3; D is undetermined. The germline V gene encodes CDR1 LNHDA and CDR2 SQIVND (reference sequence). The V end lost 6 bases, the J end lost 4 bases, and 14 bases lay between the germline ends. This CDR3 has 14 amino acids. The CDR3 reads CASRPTSFADTQYF. CDR3 sequence (DNA): TGTGCCAGTAGACCGACAAGCTTCGCAGATACGCAGTATTTT.

V and J are TRBV6-6 and TRBJ2-7; 8 nucleotides match TRBD1. Per germline, CDR1 MNHNY and CDR2 SVGAGI (reference sequence). This CDR3 is 12 amino acids long. V shed 4 bases, J shed 6 bases, and the junction held 2 bases outside the gene matches. Written as DNA, the CDR3 is TGTGCCAGCAGTTTAGACAGGGGCGAGCAGTACTTC. It translates to CASSLDRGEQYF.

Worth noting for this clone: The sample has other DNA sequences that encode this CDR3 too. The chain has TRBV7-9 and TRBJ1-2, with TRBD1 as a possible D gene (5 bases). Germline assignment: CDR1 SEHNR and CDR2 FQNEAQ (reference sequence). This CDR3 has 13 residues. Trimming removed 2 bases from V and 8 bases from J, with 12 bases in between. In DNA, the CDR3 is TGTGCCAGCAGCTTATGGGGGGAGCAAGGCTACACCTTC. Translation: CASSLWGEQGYTF.

The chain couples TRBV6-5 to TRBJ1-6; tentatively, D is TRBD1 (6 bases). CDR3 length equals 16 residues. The germline V and J ends were trimmed by 4 bases and 1 base, with 11 bases remaining between them. Germline CDR1 reads MNHEY; CDR2 reads SVGAGI. The CDR3 DNA follows: TGTGCCAGCAGTTCCCAACAGGGTTCCTATAATTCACCCCTCCACTTT. Protein product: CASSSQQGSYNSPLHF.

Only a few counts were recorded for this clone. This chain connects TRBV6-1 to TRBJ1-5; perhaps TRBD1 as D (6 bases). The CDR3 runs to 16 residues. Germline CDR1 is MNHNS and CDR2 is SASEGT. Trimming removed 2 bases at V and 5 bases at J, with 16 bases between. This CDR3 is CASSESGRGWDQPQHF. The DNA for the CDR3 is TGTGCCAGCAGTGAATCAGGCAGGGGTTGGGATCAGCCCCAGCATTTT.

This clone was detected only a few times. The junction and the germline gene differ at one end; a read error may be behind it. V is TRBV5-1 and J is TRBJ2-5, with a weak D call TRBD2 (5 bases). The CDR3 totals 13 residues. CDR1 is SGHRS and CDR2 is YFSETQ in the germline V gene. The CDR3 loop is CASSPWGEEAQYF. Written as DNA, the CDR3 is TGCGCCAGCAGCCCTTGGGGAGAAGAGGCCCAGTACTTC. Full variable domain (rest looked up from reference TRBV5-1 and TRBJ2-5): KAGVTQTPRYLIKTRGQQVTLSCSPISGHRSVSWYQQTPGQGLQFLFEYFSETQRNKGNFPGRFSGRQFSNSRSEMNVSTLELGDSALYLCASSPWGEEAQYFGPGTRLLVL.

The CDR3 region is CASSFGTALQETQYF. The CDR3 nucleotides are TGCGCCAGCAGCTTCGGGACAGCCCTCCAAGAGACCCAGTACTTC. The V gene is TRBV5-1, the J gene TRBJ2-5; 7 positions agree with TRBD1. The CDR3 is made up of 15 amino acids. The ends lost 2 bases at V and 1 base at J; junction bases unmatched: 5. Germline V CDR1 and CDR2: SGHRS, YFSETQ.

This clone was observed a few times. The rearrangement joins TRBV2 to TRBJ2-2; TRBD2 is a possible D gene (5 bases). Germline CDR1 is SNHLY and CDR2 is FYNNEI. Trimming took 7 bases from V and 2 from J, leaving 11 bases between them. The CDR3 covers 14 residues. CDR3 DNA: TGTGCCAGCAAGAGCGGTACTAACACCGGGGAGCTGTTTTTT. Translating it yields CASKSGTNTGELFF.

The chain joins TRBV7-6 to TRBJ1-1; 7 bases match TRBD1. The CDR3 runs 14 residues. J was trimmed by 5 bases and V by 5 bases; bases with no gene match: 8. The germline V gene has CDR1 SGHVS and CDR2 FNYEAQ. Here the CDR3 DNA reads TGTGCCAGCAGCCACGCAGGGGGATGGACTGAAGCTTTCTTT. It yields the protein CASSHAGGWTEAFF.

V and J are TRBV2 and TRBJ2-3; TRBD2 is a possible D gene (5 bases). Germline V CDR1 and CDR2: SNHLY, FYNNEI. The CDR3 contains 13 residues. Trimming cost V 6 bases and J 1 base, with 8 bases left between them. The CDR3 loop is CASSSEGTDTQYF. In DNA, the CDR3 is TGTGCCAGCAGCTCGGAGGGCACAGATACGCAGTATTTT.

This clone was counted a few times. The rearrangement uses TRBV2 and TRBJ1-2; 8 bases map to TRBD1. The CDR3 runs 12 residues. The V and J ends lost 8 bases and 8 bases, in that order; junction bases with no gene match: 7. Germline CDR1 and CDR2: SNHLY and FYNNEI. CDR3 DNA sequence: TGTGCCAGCGGACAGGGTCAGAGGGGCTACACCTTC. It specifies CASGQGQRGYTF.

This clone was seen a few times. The chain joins TRBV18 to TRBJ2-7; tentative D call: TRBD1 (6 bases). The CDR3 loop spans 15 amino acids. In germline, CDR1 is KGHSH, CDR2 LQKENI. V lost 3 bases to trimming and J lost 2 bases, with 14 bases between them. The CDR3 DNA sequence: TGTGCCAGCTCACCTCCCGGGACATCACCCTACGAGCAGTACTTC. Translation gives CASSPPGTSPYEQYF.

The chain carries TRBV27 and TRBJ2-7, with D tentatively TRBD2 (6 bases). V lost 5 bases, J lost 5 bases, and 19 bases lay in between. The germline V gene has CDR1 MNHEY and CDR2 SMNVEV (reference sequence). The CDR3 sequence is 15 residues long. The CDR3 DNA follows: TGTGCCAGCAGTCGGACACGGGGGTCCCACGACGAGCAGTACTTC. Translated: CASSRTRGSHDEQYF.

The V call is TRBV7-3, the J call TRBJ2-3; D is perhaps TRBD1 (6 bases). Trimming left V 5 bases short and J 7 bases short, with 7 bases between. From germline, CDR1 is SGHTA and CDR2 FQGTGA. The CDR3 runs 11 residues. CDR3 loop: CASSTGYTQYF. In DNA form, the CDR3 reads TGTGCCAGCAGCACAGGGTATACGCAGTATTTT.

This clone was counted a few times. The chain uses TRBV5-8 and TRBJ2-1, with 8 bases that match TRBD2. Germline values: CDR1 SGHTS, CDR2 YDEGEE. The junction had 9 bases not matched to a gene; V was cut back by 4 bases and J by 6 bases. This CDR3 has 15 amino acids. The DNA for the CDR3 is TGTGCCAGCAGCGAGCCGGGACTAGGTGCCAATGAGCAGTTCTTC. This codes for CASSEPGLGANEQFF.

The genes are TRBV6-6 and TRBJ2-1, with TRBD2 identical over 10 bases. The CDR3 consists of 15 residues. After removal of 6 bases from V and 9 bases from J, the junction contained 11 bases not matched to a gene. Germline loops: CDR1 MNHNY, CDR2 SVGAGI (reference sequence). The CDR3 here is CASSTERGGQSEQFF. CDR3 DNA sequence: TGTGCCAGCAGCACAGAGCGGGGGGGCCAGAGTGAGCAGTTCTTC.

There are a few counts of this clone. The rearrangement links TRBV4-3 to TRBJ2-1; 14 positions agree with TRBD2. This CDR3 spans 17 amino acids. V trimming: 2 bases; J trimming: 3 bases; junction bases outside the gene matches: 3. Germline CDR1 is LGHNA and CDR2 is YSLEER. CDR3 sequence reads: CASSQLGTSGSYNEQFF. CDR3 nucleotides: TGCGCCAGCAGCCAACTTGGGACTAGCGGGAGCTACAATGAGCAGTTCTTC.

This clone was counted only a few times. Other DNA sequences within the sample encode an identical CDR3. The V gene is TRBV7-9, the J gene TRBJ2-7; TRBD1 matches at 7 bases. Trimming cost V 0 bases and J 2 bases; bases outside gene matches: 1. CDR1 and CDR2 (germline): SEHNR, FQNEAQ (reference sequence). CDR3 length: 14 amino acids. The CDR3, as DNA: TGTGCCAGCAGCTTAGCCGGGACAGCCTACGAGCAGTACTTC. Residues: CASSLAGTAYEQYF.

This clone was found a few times. This sequence joins TRBV29-1 and TRBJ2-1; TRBD2 matches at 11 bases. The germline CDR1 and CDR2 sequences are SQVTM and ANQGSEA. J lost 0 bases, V lost 5 bases, and 9 bases had no gene match. The CDR3 consists of 17 residues. The CDR3 sequence: CSVLTSGKTSSYNEQFF. CDR3 nucleotide sequence: TGCAGCGTTTTGACTAGCGGGAAAACGAGCTCCTACAATGAGCAGTTCTTC.

CDR3 DNA sequence: TGTGCCAGCAGCTCCGTTGACGGAGCCTACGAGCAGTACTTC. Amino acid sequence: CASSSVDGAYEQYF. The chain is built from TRBV13 and TRBJ2-7; D is uncertain. The germline CDR1 and CDR2 sequences are PRHDT and FYEKMQ (reference sequence). CDR3 length: 14 amino acids. Trimming removed 4 bases at V and 2 bases at J, with 12 bases between. Together with reference TRBV13 and TRBJ2-7, the CDR3 gives the full variable domain: AAGVIQSPRHLIKEKRETATLKCYPIPRHDTVYWYQQGPGQDPQFLISFYEKMQSDKGSIPDRFSAQQFSDYHSELNMSSLELGDSALYFCASSSVDGAYEQYFGPGTRLTVT.

This clone has only a few counts. The rearrangement joins TRBV6-1 to TRBJ1-6; 8 bases map to TRBD1. Germline V CDR1 and CDR2: MNHNS, SASEGT. Trimming took 2 bases from V and 10 from J; bases not matched to a gene: 13. CDR3 length: 17 amino acids. The CDR3 nucleotides read TGTGCCAGCAGTGAAAGGCCAGGGGGCCTGGTAGACTCACCCCTCCACTTT. Translating it yields CASSERPGGLVDSPLHF.

V and J are TRBV5-4 and TRBJ1-6; the D gene is possibly TRBD1 (5 bases). CDR3 size: 16 residues. Germline assignment: CDR1 SGHNT and CDR2 YYREEE (reference sequence). V lost 0 bases and J 9 bases, leaving 16 bases between the germline ends. The CDR3 nucleotides are TGTGCCAGCAGCTTGGATTCCCGGCAGGGAAGTTCACCCCTCCACTTT. Translation gives CASSLDSRQGSSPLHF.

The V call is TRBV19, the J call TRBJ1-1, with 7 bases that match TRBD1. The length of the CDR3 is 14 residues. Trimming removed 1 base from V and 3 bases from J; junction bases left unmatched: 2. From germline, CDR1 is LNHDA and CDR2 SQIVND (reference sequence). The CDR3, as DNA: TGTGCCAGTAGTATAGGAGGGGGCTACACTGAAGCTTTCTTT. This sequence encodes CASSIGGGYTEAFF.